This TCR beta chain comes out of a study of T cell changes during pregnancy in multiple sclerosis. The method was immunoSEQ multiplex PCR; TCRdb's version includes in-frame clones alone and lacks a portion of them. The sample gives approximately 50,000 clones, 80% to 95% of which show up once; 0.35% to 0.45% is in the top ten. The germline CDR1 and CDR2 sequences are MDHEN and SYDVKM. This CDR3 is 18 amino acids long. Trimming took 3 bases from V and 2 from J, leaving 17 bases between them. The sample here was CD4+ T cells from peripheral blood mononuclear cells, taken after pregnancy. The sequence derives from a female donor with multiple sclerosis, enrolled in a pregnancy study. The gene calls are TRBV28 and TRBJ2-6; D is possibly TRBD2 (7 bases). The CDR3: CASSFPRGAAPGANVLTF. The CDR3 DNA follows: TGTGCCAGCAGTTTTCCTCGGGGGGCAGCGCCTGGGGCCAACGTCCTGACTTTC.